The 31 T cell receptor beta chains given below trace back to one sample, sequenced in a study of shared clonotypes between healthy human individuals. The assay was immunoSEQ multiplex PCR, and TCRdb's table has in-frame clones only and misses some. The sample consists of approximately 88,000 clones, over 60% of them appearing once. Input material: memory CD8+ T cells sorted from blood. Subset specified: CD45RO+ cells pooled with CCR7-negative TemRA cells. The receptors come from a man aged 30 to 45 in good health.

The chain joins TRBV5-6 to TRBJ2-7; TRBD2 is a possible D gene (5 bases). The CDR3 extends over 14 amino acids. CDR1 is SGHDT, CDR2 YYEEEE, per germline. V lost 2 bases, J lost 0 bases, and 9 bases lay in between. DNA for the CDR3: TGTGCCAGCAGCTTCGGGAACCCCTCCTACGAGCAGTACTTC. It translates to CASSFGNPSYEQYF.

This clone was found a few times. The chain recombines TRBV25-1 with TRBJ2-5, with 8 bases fitting TRBD1. The V and J ends lost 4 bases and 5 bases, in that order; junction bases with no gene match: 6. In germline, CDR1 is MGHDK, CDR2 SYGVNS. There are 14 residues in the CDR3. The CDR3 sequence is CASSVAGGIETQYF. As DNA, the CDR3 is TGTGCCAGCAGTGTGGCAGGGGGCATTGAGACCCAGTACTTC.

The CDR3 DNA follows: TGTGCCAGCAGTTACTCGACAGAGAATCAGCCCCAGCATTTT. Amino acid sequence: CASSYSTENQPQHF. This sequence joins TRBV6-5 and TRBJ1-5; D may be TRBD1 (5 bases). V shed 0 bases and J shed 4 bases, with 7 bases lying between them. Per germline, CDR1 MNHEY and CDR2 SVGAGI. The CDR3 is made up of 14 amino acids.

CDR3 sequence: CSVDPGLAHLRGEQFF. CDR3 DNA sequence: TGCAGCGTTGACCCAGGACTAGCCCACCTCAGGGGTGAGCAGTTCTTC. The gene calls are TRBV29-1 and TRBJ2-1; 8 positions agree with TRBD2. Germline V CDR1 and CDR2: SQVTM, ANQGSEA. The CDR3 is made up of 16 amino acids. V was pared by 3 bases and J by 9 bases, with 16 bases of the junction left unmatched.

The gene calls are TRBV6-1 and TRBJ2-5; 7 bases fit TRBD2. The germline V gene encodes CDR1 MNHNS and CDR2 SASEGT. Unmatched junction bases numbered 8, after V lost 5 bases and J lost 2 bases. The CDR3 extends over 15 amino acids. The CDR3 coding sequence is TGTGCCAGCAGTTTTGGACTAGTTGCGCAAGAGACCCAGTACTTC. Translation: CASSFGLVAQETQYF.

The chain recombines TRBV19 with TRBJ1-1; perhaps TRBD1 as D (6 bases). There are 13 residues in the CDR3. The V and J ends lost 6 bases and 5 bases respectively, with 13 bases between them. Germline CDR1 and CDR2: LNHDA and SQIVND (reference sequence). The CDR3 reads CASSKQGWTEAFF. DNA for the CDR3: TGTGCCAGTAGCAAACAGGGTTGGACTGAAGCTTTCTTT.

The J gene is TRBJ1-1, the V gene TRBV6-6; TRBD1 matches at 7 bases. Germline V gives CDR1 MNHNY, CDR2 SVGAGI (reference sequence). The J segment lost 0 bases and the V segment lost 4 bases, leaving 5 bases of the junction unmatched. The CDR3 has 15 residues. In DNA form, the CDR3 reads TGTGCCAGCAGTTCCCTCACAGGGGTGAACACTGAAGCTTTCTTT. Translated, it gives CASSSLTGVNTEAFF.

The chain recombines TRBV28 with TRBJ2-7; D unclear. V was shortened by 5 bases and J by 7 bases, with 15 bases between the two germline ends. The CDR3 length is 13 residues. CDR1 and CDR2 (germline): MDHEN, SYDVKM. The CDR3 DNA follows: TGTGCCAGCAGTCTCCCCCCGGATGGTGAGCAGTACTTC. This encodes CASSLPPDGEQYF.

The chain uses TRBV5-6 and TRBJ2-2, with 13 bases fitting TRBD2. Germline CDR1 and CDR2: SGHDT and YYEEEE. V shed 4 bases and J 5 bases; nucleotides not matched to a gene: 2. The CDR3 length is 15 residues. The CDR3 sequence is CASSRLAGGTGELFF. Here the CDR3 DNA reads TGTGCCAGCAGCCGACTAGCGGGAGGAACCGGGGAGCTGTTTTTT.

This sequence joins TRBV10-1 and TRBJ2-5; 13 nucleotides align to TRBD2. J was trimmed by 0 bases and V by 5 bases; bases with no gene match: 3. The CDR3 sequence is 16 residues long. The V gene's germline CDR1 is WNHNN and CDR2 SYGVQD (reference sequence). CDR3 nucleotides: TGCGCCAGCAGTCTCGGACTAGCGGGAGACCAAGAGACCCAGTACTTC. It is translated as CASSLGLAGDQETQYF.

The CDR3 loop is CASSQEGVWQYF. CDR3 bases: TGTGCCAGCAGCCAAGAAGGGGTTTGGCAGTACTTC. The gene calls are TRBV4-2 and TRBJ2-7; a weak D match, TRBD1 (5 bases). The germline V gene encodes CDR1 LGHNA and CDR2 YNFKEQ. V lost 0 bases to trimming and J lost 9 bases, with 9 bases between them. The CDR3 has 12 amino acids.

The sample holds a few counts of this clone. The chain uses TRBV29-1 and TRBJ2-2; D gene unclear. CDR1 is SQVTM, CDR2 ANQGSEA, per germline. The length of the CDR3 is 12 residues. Between the trimmed V and J ends, which lost 6 bases and 0 bases, there was a span of 5 bases. The CDR3 reads CSVKSNTGELFF. As DNA, the CDR3 is TGCAGCGTCAAGTCGAACACCGGGGAGCTGTTTTTT.

This chain connects TRBV27 to TRBJ2-7; no clear D gene. This CDR3 is 14 amino acids long. Trimming pared 2 bases from V and 0 bases from J, leaving 8 bases between. Germline lookup yields CDR1 MNHEY and CDR2 SMNVEV (reference sequence). The CDR3 reads CASSLNPSSYEQYF. The CDR3 DNA reads TGTGCCAGCAGTTTAAATCCGAGCTCCTACGAGCAGTACTTC.

This rearrangement joins TRBV7-9 to TRBJ2-2; D not certain. Germline values: CDR1 SEHNR, CDR2 FQNEAQ (reference sequence). Between the trimmed V and J ends, which lost 2 bases and 6 bases, there was a span of 7 bases. This CDR3 is 13 amino acids long. The CDR3: CASSLNLAGELFF. CDR3 DNA sequence: TGTGCCAGCAGCTTAAATCTAGCCGGGGAGCTGTTTTTT.

DNA of the CDR3: TGTGCCAGCAGCTCAGCGGAGACCCAGTACTTC. Amino acids: CASSSAETQYF. The chain has TRBV7-8 and TRBJ2-5; D remains ambiguous. The V end lost 4 bases, the J end lost 5 bases, and 5 bases lay between the germline ends. CDR3 length: 11 amino acids. Germline CDR1 and CDR2: SGHVS and FQNEAQ.

The gene calls are TRBV2 and TRBJ2-7; TRBD1 might be the D (6 bases). The V gene lost 6 bases and the J gene lost 6 bases, with 18 bases spanning the gap. CDR3 size: 14 residues. Per germline, CDR1 SNHLY and CDR2 FYNNEI. The CDR3 loop reads CASRAPTGWGEQYF. CDR3 nucleotide sequence: TGTGCCAGCAGAGCCCCAACAGGGTGGGGCGAGCAGTACTTC.

The genes are TRBV6-1 and TRBJ2-3, with D possibly being TRBD2 (5 bases). CDR3 length equals 15 residues. V was shortened by 3 bases and J by 3 bases, with 13 bases between the two germline ends. Germline assignment: CDR1 MNHNS and CDR2 SASEGT. The CDR3 loop reads CASSDNPWETDTQYF. The CDR3 DNA reads TGTGCCAGCAGTGATAACCCCTGGGAGACAGATACGCAGTATTTT.

This clone has a count of ten or more. This chain links TRBV6-1 with TRBJ2-7; D is undetermined. The CDR3 has 12 residues. Per germline, CDR1 MNHNS and CDR2 SASEGT. With 5 bases removed from V and 5 bases from J, the gap between germline ends came to 10 bases. The CDR3 bases are TGTGCCAGCAGTCCCGGCCCCCACGAGCAGTACTTC. Protein: CASSPGPHEQYF.

This clone was seen ten or more times. V is TRBV6-5 and J is TRBJ2-1, with D possibly matching TRBD2 (6 bases). From germline, CDR1 is MNHEY and CDR2 SVGAGI. The CDR3 spans 12 residues. V was cut by 4 bases and J by 9 bases, with 10 bases left in between. CDR3 nucleotides: TGTGCCAGCAGTTCCACTAGCTTTGAGCAGTTCTTC. It specifies CASSSTSFEQFF.

The chain combines TRBV2 with TRBJ2-4, with 10 nucleotides matching TRBD2. The CDR3 runs 14 residues. Germline loops: CDR1 SNHLY, CDR2 FYNNEI. V was clipped by 2 bases and J by 13 bases; unmatched bases: 8. CDR3 nucleotide sequence: TGTGCCAGCAGTGAACCTGGTAGCGGGAGGTCCCAGTACTTC. This codes for CASSEPGSGRSQYF.

In this sample, this clone turned up many times. V is TRBV6-1 and J is TRBJ2-7, with 10 bases lining up with TRBD1. Germline V gene sequence: CDR1 MNHNS, CDR2 SASEGT. J gave up 6 bases and V 1 base, and 0 bases lay outside the gene matches. The CDR3 loop spans 13 amino acids. The CDR3 DNA reads as TGTGCCAGCAGTGAAGGGGACAGGGGCGAGCAGTACTTC. Translated, it gives CASSEGDRGEQYF.

This clone occurred a few times. The chain employs TRBV5-6 and TRBJ2-1, with 11 bases identical to TRBD1. The J segment lost 2 bases and the V segment lost 3 bases, leaving 4 bases of the junction unmatched. This CDR3 has 16 amino acids. The germline V gene encodes CDR1 SGHDT and CDR2 YYEEEE. In nucleotides, the CDR3 is TGTGCCAGCAGCTCTCCGGGACAGGGGGCCTACAATGAGCAGTTCTTC. Translating it yields CASSSPGQGAYNEQFF.

The CDR3 DNA sequence: TGTGCCAGCAGCTTGTATTGGGACAGGAACACCGGGGAGCTGTTTTTT. Its translation: CASSLYWDRNTGELFF. The V call is TRBV5-5, the J call TRBJ2-2; 7 bases map to TRBD1. Germline V CDR1 and CDR2: SGHKS, YYEKEE (reference sequence). The CDR3 contains 16 residues. The trim removed 1 base at V and 1 base at J, leaving 4 bases unmatched.

The chain is built from TRBV5-8 and TRBJ1-3; D might be TRBD1 (5 bases). V gave up 3 bases and J gave up 2 bases, with 27 bases separating them. CDR1 SGHTS and CDR2 YDEGEE come from the germline V gene. This CDR3 contains 20 residues. DNA of the CDR3: TGTGCCAGCAGCTGGGCGAGCTGGGACGCAACGAAAAGGGCTGGAAACACCATATATTTT. Translated: CASSWASWDATKRAGNTIYF.

A single count supports this clone. The chain employs TRBV5-4 and TRBJ2-5, with 12 bases fitting TRBD2. CDR1 and CDR2 (germline): SGHNT, YYREEE (reference sequence). There are 16 residues in the CDR3. V trimming: 0 bases; J trimming: 4 bases; junction bases outside the gene matches: 4. The CDR3 loop reads CASSLALAGGAETQYF. The CDR3 region has the DNA TGTGCCAGCAGCTTGGCCCTAGCGGGAGGGGCAGAGACCCAGTACTTC.

This clone was seen once. The rearrangement links TRBV6-4 to TRBJ2-6; D is undetermined. Germline V CDR1 and CDR2: MRHNA, SNTAGT. This CDR3 contains 17 residues. V lost 2 bases, J lost 0 bases, and 11 bases lay in between. The CDR3, as DNA: TGTGCCAGCAGTGACGAGAGCGTGAGCTCTGGGGCCAACGTCCTGACTTTC. Translation gives CASSDESVSSGANVLTF.

On this clone: A far bigger clonotype differs at one base, so this is likely a read error. V gene TRBV6-4 combines with J gene TRBJ2-6; D is ambiguous. CDR1 and CDR2 (germline): MRHNA, SNTAGT. The CDR3 length is 14 residues. Trimming pared 1 base from V and 0 bases from J, leaving 1 base between. CDR3 sequence reads: CASSDFSGANVLTF. CDR3 bases: TGTGCCAGCAGTGACTTCTCTGGGGCCAACGTCCTGACTTTC.

The rearrangement links TRBV7-9 to TRBJ2-1; D remains unclear. The CDR3 runs to 16 residues. The V and J ends lost 2 bases and 5 bases respectively, with 16 bases between them. Germline CDR1 SEHNR, CDR2 FQNEAQ (reference sequence). The CDR3 is CASSLPRVDLNNEQFF. The DNA of the CDR3 is TGTGCCAGCAGCTTACCCCGGGTAGATCTGAACAATGAGCAGTTCTTC.

CDR3 sequence (DNA): TGTGCCAGCGGCCCGAACTCCTACGAGCAGTACTTC. It specifies CASGPNSYEQYF. V is TRBV6-6 and J is TRBJ2-7; D remains ambiguous. The CDR3 length is 12 residues. CDR1 MNHNY and CDR2 SVGAGI come from the germline V gene (reference sequence). V was clipped by 8 bases and J by 0 bases, with 8 bases between them.

Here the CDR3 reads CASRRGGLRTGELFF. The CDR3, as DNA: TGTGCCAGCCGTCGAGGGGGCTTGCGCACCGGGGAGCTGTTTTTT. The rearrangement uses TRBV7-9 and TRBJ2-2; the match to TRBD1 covers 7 bases. The CDR3 has 15 amino acids. Germline assignment: CDR1 SEHNR and CDR2 FQNEAQ (reference sequence). V was clipped by 8 bases and J by 4 bases; unmatched bases: 10.

The V gene is TRBV11-2, the J gene TRBJ2-7; D remains ambiguous. Trimming took 5 bases from V and 4 from J, leaving 6 bases between them. The germline V gene has CDR1 SGHAT and CDR2 FQNNGV. The CDR3 has 11 residues. The CDR3 DNA reads as TGTGCCAGCAGCCCTGGGTACGAGCAGTACTTC. Translated: CASSPGYEQYF.